Shown below are 10 T cell receptor beta chains from a single sample sequenced in a study of identical twins. MiXCR, applied by TCRdb to the 5' RACE reads, yields one record per CDR3 protein. The sample records roughly 700,000 distinct CDR3 sequences, 8.6% being singletons. This sample also appeared in a second study, on yellow fever vaccine responses in identical twins.

The specimen was PBMCs. The receptor source for this set is a woman between 18 and 29 years old in good health.

This clonotype was observed a few times. The chain recombines TRBV20-1 with TRBJ2-2; D could derive from TRBD1 or TRBD2 (7 bases each). The CDR3 extends over 12 amino acids. Germline CDR1 DFQATT, CDR2 SNEGSKA (reference sequence). Trimming removed 6 bases from V and 7 bases from J, with 12 bases in between. The CDR3 loop is CSATRGGGELFF. The CDR3 bases are TGCAGTGCAACCAGGGGGGGCGGGGAGCTGTTTTTT.

This clonotype was recorded many times. The chain is built from TRBV7-9 and TRBJ1-4; D remains ambiguous. V lost 4 bases to trimming and J lost 0 bases, with 9 bases between them. From germline, CDR1 is SEHNR and CDR2 FQNEAQ (reference sequence). This CDR3 contains 15 residues. In DNA form, the CDR3 reads TGTGCCAGCAGCTCTACCCCTGCAACTAATGAAAAACTGTTTTTT. It encodes CASSSTPATNEKLFF.

The chain links TRBV6-2 or TRBV6-3 to TRBJ1-1; TRBD1 matches 8 bases. Germline CDR1 reads MNHEY; CDR2 reads SVGEGT. The CDR3 loop spans 16 amino acids. Trimming at V came to 2 bases and at J to 1 base, leaving 6 bases not matched to a gene. CDR3 protein: CASSYTVGTGNTEAFF. In DNA, the CDR3 is TGTGCCAGCAGTTACACGGTCGGGACAGGGAACACTGAAGCTTTCTTT.

This clonotype was seen more than once but under ten times. This chain uses TRBV10-3 with TRBJ2-3; 7 bases are shared with TRBD1. Germline V gene sequence: CDR1 ENHRY, CDR2 SYGVKD. CDR3 size: 14 residues. After removal of 3 bases from V and 4 bases from J, the junction contained 4 bases not matched to a gene. As DNA, the CDR3 is TGTGCCATCAGTGATAACAGGGGACCAGATACGCAGTATTTT. It encodes CAISDNRGPDTQYF.

The chain links TRBV20-1 to TRBJ1-5; 8 positions match TRBD1. The germline gives CDR1 DFQATT, CDR2 SNEGSKA (reference sequence). The junction had 10 bases not matched to a gene; V was cut back by 3 bases and J by 6 bases. The CDR3 is made up of 15 amino acids. The CDR3 protein is CSARGGEDRVQPQHF. In DNA, the CDR3 is TGCAGTGCTAGGGGGGGTGAGGACAGGGTTCAGCCCCAGCATTTT.

The chain recombines TRBV12-3 or TRBV12-4 with TRBJ2-1; D is possibly TRBD2 (5 bases). The CDR3 is made up of 15 amino acids. V dropped 7 bases and J dropped 2 bases, with 15 bases sitting between them. The CDR3 nucleotides read TGTGCCAGCAATAACCCTGGTAGCGCCTACAATGAGCAGTTCTTC. Its protein is CASNNPGSAYNEQFF.

The V gene is TRBV20-1, the J gene TRBJ2-2; 10 positions agree with TRBD2. The CDR3 extends over 17 amino acids. The junction had 7 bases not matched to a gene; V was cut back by 0 bases and J by 3 bases. Germline V gives CDR1 DFQATT, CDR2 SNEGSKA (reference sequence). The CDR3 loop is CSARDLSGRGDTGELFF. In DNA form, the CDR3 reads TGCAGTGCTAGAGATCTAAGCGGGAGGGGCGACACCGGGGAGCTGTTTTTT.

This chain links TRBV6-5 with TRBJ1-3; D remains unclear. The V end lost 6 bases, the J end lost 3 bases, and 6 bases lay between the germline ends. The germline gives CDR1 MNHEY, CDR2 SVGAGI. The CDR3 totals 12 residues. CDR3 coding DNA: TGTGCCAGCAGCATGAATGGAAACACCATATATTTT. It codes for CASSMNGNTIYF.

In regard to this clonotype: This is likely a read error, given that the CDR3 carries no conserved phenylalanine or tryptophan at its end. This chain links TRBV15 with TRBJ2-7; 8 bases align to TRBD1. The ends lost 0 bases at V and 2 bases at J; junction bases unmatched: 21. This CDR3 has 21 residues. Germline CDR1 is LNHNV and CDR2 is YYDKDF (reference sequence). The CDR3 spells CATSRERFGQGDEGSPYEQYL. CDR3 bases: TGTGCCACCAGCAGAGAAAGATTTGGACAGGGTGACGAGGGTAGCCCCTACGAGCAGTACCTC.

The rearrangement joins TRBV6-2 or TRBV6-3 to TRBJ2-2, with 8 bases identical to TRBD2. Trimming removed 10 bases from V and 4 bases from J; junction bases left unmatched: 5. Germline V gene sequence: CDR1 MNHEY, CDR2 SVGEGT. CDR3 length equals 13 residues. CDR3 residues: CAIGLAGTGELFF. CDR3 coding DNA: TGTGCCATCGGACTAGCCGGCACCGGGGAGCTGTTTTTT.